This T cell receptor beta chain was recorded in a study of shared clonotypes between healthy human individuals. Generated by immunoSEQ multiplex PCR, the TCRdb table keeps only in-frame clones and is missing some. Found here are 1 million to 1.3 million clones, around 82% of them singletons; the top ten hold more than 0.55%. Germline V lookup: CDR1 SGHRS, CDR2 YFSETQ. The length of the CDR3 is 16 residues. V gave up 0 bases and J gave up 6 bases, with 15 bases separating them. This chain joins TRBV5-1 and TRBJ1-4; D call uncertain. This clonotype was obtained from a man aged 18 to 29 in good health. Some clones in this sample may be carry-over from other donors' samples. Sequencing was carried out using memory CD4+ T cells from PBMCs. Regarding subset: CD45RA-negative fraction. Here the CDR3 reads CASSLGDIQGYEKLFF. The CDR3 region has the DNA TGCGCCAGCAGCTTGGGTGACATCCAAGGTTATGAAAAACTGTTTTTT.